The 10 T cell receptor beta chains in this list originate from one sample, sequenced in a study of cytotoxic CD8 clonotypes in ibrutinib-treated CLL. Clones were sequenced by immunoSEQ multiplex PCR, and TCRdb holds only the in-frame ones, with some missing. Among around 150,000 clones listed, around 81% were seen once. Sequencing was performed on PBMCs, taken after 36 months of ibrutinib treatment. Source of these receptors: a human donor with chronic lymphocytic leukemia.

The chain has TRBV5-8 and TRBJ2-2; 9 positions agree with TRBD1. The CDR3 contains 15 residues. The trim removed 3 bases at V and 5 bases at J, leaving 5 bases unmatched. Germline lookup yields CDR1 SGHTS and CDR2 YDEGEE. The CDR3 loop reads CASSWGDRETGELFF. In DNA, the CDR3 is TGTGCCAGCAGCTGGGGGGACAGGGAAACCGGGGAGCTGTTTTTT.

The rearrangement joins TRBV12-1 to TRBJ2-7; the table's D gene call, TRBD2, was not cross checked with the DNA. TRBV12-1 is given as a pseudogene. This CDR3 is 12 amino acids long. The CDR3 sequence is CASSSSHSSEDF. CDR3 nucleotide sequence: TGTGCCAGCAGCTCCAGCCATTCGTCCGAGGACTTC.

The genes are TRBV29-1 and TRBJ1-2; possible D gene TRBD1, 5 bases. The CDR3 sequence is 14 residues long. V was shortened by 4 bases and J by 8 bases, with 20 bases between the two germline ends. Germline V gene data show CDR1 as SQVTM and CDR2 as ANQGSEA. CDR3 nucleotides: TGCAGCGTTGGGGGAAGATACGAAGGGGAGGGCTACACCTTC. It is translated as CSVGGRYEGEGYTF.

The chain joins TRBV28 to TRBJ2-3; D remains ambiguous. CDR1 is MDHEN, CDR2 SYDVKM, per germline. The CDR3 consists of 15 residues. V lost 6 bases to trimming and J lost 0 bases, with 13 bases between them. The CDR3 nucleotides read TGTGCCAGCAGCCCCGGCCGGGCTAGCACAGATACGCAGTATTTT. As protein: CASSPGRASTDTQYF.

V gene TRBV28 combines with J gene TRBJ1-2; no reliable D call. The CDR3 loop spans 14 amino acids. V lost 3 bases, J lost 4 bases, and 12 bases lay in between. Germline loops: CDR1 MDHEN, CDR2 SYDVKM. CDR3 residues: CASSFISGIYGYTF. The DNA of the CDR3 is TGTGCCAGCAGTTTTATTTCGGGGATCTATGGCTACACCTTC.

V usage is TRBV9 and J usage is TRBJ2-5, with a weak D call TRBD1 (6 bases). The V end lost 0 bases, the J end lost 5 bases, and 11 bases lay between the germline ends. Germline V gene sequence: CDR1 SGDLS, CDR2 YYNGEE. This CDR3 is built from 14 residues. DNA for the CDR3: TGTGCCAGCAGCGTAGAACAGGGATGGGAGACCCAGTACTTC. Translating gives CASSVEQGWETQYF.

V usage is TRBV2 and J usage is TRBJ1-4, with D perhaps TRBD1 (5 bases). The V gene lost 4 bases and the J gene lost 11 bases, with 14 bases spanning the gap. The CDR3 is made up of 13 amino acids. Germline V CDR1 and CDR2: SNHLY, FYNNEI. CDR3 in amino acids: CASSAQGFWKLFF. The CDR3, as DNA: TGTGCCAGCAGTGCGCAGGGTTTTTGGAAACTGTTTTTT.

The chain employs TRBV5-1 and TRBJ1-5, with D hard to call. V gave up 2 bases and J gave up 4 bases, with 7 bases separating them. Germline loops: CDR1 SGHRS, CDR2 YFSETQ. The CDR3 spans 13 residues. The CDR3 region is CASSFGENQPQHF. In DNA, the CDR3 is TGCGCCAGCAGCTTTGGAGAAAATCAGCCCCAGCATTTT. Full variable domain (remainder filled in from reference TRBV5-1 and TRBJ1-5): KAGVTQTPRYLIKTRGQQVTLSCSPISGHRSVSWYQQTPGQGLQFLFEYFSETQRNKGNFPGRFSGRQFSNSRSEMNVSTLELGDSALYLCASSFGENQPQHFGDGTRLSIL.

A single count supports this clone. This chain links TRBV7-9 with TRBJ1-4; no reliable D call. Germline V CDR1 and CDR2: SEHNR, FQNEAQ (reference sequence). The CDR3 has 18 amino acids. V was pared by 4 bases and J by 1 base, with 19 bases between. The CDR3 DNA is TGTGCCAGCAGCTCAAAGAGGACGAGGGTTAGAACTAATGAAAAACTGTTTTTT. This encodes CASSSKRTRVRTNEKLFF.

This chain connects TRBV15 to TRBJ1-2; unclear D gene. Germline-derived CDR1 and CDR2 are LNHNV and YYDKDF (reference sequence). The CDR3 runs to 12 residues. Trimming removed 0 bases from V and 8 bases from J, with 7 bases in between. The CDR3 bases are TGTGCCACCAGCAGAGATGGTTGGGGCTACACCTTC. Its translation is CATSRDGWGYTF.